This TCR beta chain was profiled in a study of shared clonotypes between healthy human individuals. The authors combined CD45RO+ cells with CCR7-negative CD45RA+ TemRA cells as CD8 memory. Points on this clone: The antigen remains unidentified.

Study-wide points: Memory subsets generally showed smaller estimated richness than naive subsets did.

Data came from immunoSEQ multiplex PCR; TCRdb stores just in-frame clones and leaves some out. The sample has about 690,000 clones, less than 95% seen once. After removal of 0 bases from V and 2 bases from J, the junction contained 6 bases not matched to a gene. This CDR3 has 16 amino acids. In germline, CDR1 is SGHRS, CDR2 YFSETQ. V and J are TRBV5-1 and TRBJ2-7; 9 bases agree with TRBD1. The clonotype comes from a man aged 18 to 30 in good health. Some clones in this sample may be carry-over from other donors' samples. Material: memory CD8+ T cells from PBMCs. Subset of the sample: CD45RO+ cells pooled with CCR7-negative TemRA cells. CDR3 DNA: TGCGCCAGCAGCTTGGGGGACAGGGAGGCCCCCTACGAGCAGTACTTC. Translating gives CASSLGDREAPYEQYF.